The sequence of this T cell receptor (beta chain) was determined in a study of CD8 T cells in ankylosing spondylitis. In making TCR beta libraries, quantitative 5'-RACE with molecular barcodes was used. MiXCR, applied by TCRdb to the 5' RACE reads, yields one record per CDR3 protein. The repertoire holds some 300,000 distinct CDR3 sequences, with around 20% as singletons. On this clonotype: Its target is unknown.

Findings of the study overall: Peripheral blood samples showed relatively rare disease-linked clones, and these clones were CD8+.

Germline V gene lookup returns CDR1 ENHRY and CDR2 SYGVKD. Trimming took 7 bases from V and 3 from J; bases not matched to a gene: 5. The CDR3 is 13 amino acids. This clonotype was obtained from a female donor with ankylosing spondylitis or in good health (not recorded which). What was sequenced was blood, either unsorted or a sorted T cell fraction (not recorded which). The chain couples TRBV10-3 to TRBJ1-1; TRBD1 matches 7 bases. CDR3 sequence: CAITPGGDTEAFF. CDR3 in DNA: TGTGCCATCACCCCAGGGGGGGACACTGAAGCTTTCTTT.